The sequence of this TCR beta chain was determined in a study of regulatory T cells in long-lasting Graves disease. General study points: Persistent Graves' patients showed less TCR diversity than newly diagnosed ones.

Time point meaning: newly diagnosed GD, antithyroid drugs for less than 3 months. The TCR library was made from RNA extracted from PBMCs. CDR3-region Arm-PCR and iRepertoire HTBI primers produced the TCR beta libraries. TCRdb re-analysed the multiplex PCR reads in MiXCR, keeping a single row per CDR3 protein. This table has approximately 390,000 distinct CDR3 sequences, under 20% appearing once. The CDR3 runs 14 residues. J lost 9 bases, V lost 6 bases, and 9 bases had no gene match. Germline values: CDR1 DFQATT, CDR2 SNEGSKA (reference sequence). This clonotype was seen at least ten times. As yet, its antigen is unknown. These data were likewise used in another study, on T cells in Graves' hyperthyroidism and ophthalmopathy.

The sequences come from peripheral blood mononuclear cells (PBMCs), collected at new diagnosis, from a patient treated with antithyroid drugs. This receptor was identified in a young woman with Graves disease. The V call is TRBV20-1, the J call TRBJ2-1; 12 nucleotides align to TRBD2. The CDR3 bases are TGCAGTGCCTCGGCACTAGCGGGAGGCGCTGAGCAGTTCTTC. This codes for CSASALAGGAEQFF.